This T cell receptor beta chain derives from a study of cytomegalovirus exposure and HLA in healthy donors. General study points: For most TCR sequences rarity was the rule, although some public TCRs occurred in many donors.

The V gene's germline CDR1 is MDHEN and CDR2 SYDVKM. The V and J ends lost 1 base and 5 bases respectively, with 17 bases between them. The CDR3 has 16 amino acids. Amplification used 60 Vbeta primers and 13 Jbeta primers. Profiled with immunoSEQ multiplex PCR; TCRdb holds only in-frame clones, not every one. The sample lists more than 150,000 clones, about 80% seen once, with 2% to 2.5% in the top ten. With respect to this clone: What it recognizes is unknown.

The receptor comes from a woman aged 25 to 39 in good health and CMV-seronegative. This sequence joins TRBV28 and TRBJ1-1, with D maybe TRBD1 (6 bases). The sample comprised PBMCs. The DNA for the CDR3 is TGTGCCAGCAGTTTATCGAACCCAGGGGTTTCTACTGAAGCTTTCTTT. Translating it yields CASSLSNPGVSTEAFF.